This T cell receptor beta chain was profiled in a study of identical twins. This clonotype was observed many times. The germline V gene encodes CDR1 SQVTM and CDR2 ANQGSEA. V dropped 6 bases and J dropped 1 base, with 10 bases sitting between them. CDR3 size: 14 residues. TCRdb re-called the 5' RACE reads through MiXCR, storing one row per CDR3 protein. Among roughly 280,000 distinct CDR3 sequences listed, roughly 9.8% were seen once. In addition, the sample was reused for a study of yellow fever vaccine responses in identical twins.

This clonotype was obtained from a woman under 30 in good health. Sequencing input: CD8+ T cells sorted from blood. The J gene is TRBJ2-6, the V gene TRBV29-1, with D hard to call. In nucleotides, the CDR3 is TGCAGCGTCGAGTTCGGTTCTGGGGCCAACGTCCTGACTTTC. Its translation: CSVEFGSGANVLTF.